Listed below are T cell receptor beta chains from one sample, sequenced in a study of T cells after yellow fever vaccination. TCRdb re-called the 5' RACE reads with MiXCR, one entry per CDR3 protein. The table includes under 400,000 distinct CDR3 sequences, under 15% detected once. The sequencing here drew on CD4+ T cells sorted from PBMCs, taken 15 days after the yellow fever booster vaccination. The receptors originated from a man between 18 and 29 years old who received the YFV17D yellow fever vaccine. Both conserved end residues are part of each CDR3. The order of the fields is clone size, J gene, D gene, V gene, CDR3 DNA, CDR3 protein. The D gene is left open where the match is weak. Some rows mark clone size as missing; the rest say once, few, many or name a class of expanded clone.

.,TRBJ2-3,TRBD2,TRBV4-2,TGTGCCAGCAGCCAAGTGTGGCGGGGGATCTCAGATACGCAGTATTTT,CASSQVWRGISDTQYF
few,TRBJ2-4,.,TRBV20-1,TGCAGTGCTAGAGAAGGGCTAGCCAAAAACATTCAGTACTTC,CSAREGLAKNIQYF
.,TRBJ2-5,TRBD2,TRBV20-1,TGCAGTGCTAGGGCAGTGGGGACCCGGGGGGGGGCCCAGTACTTC,CSARAVGTRGGAQYF
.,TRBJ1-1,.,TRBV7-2,TGTGCCAGCAACTCCCAGGGGAACACTGAAGCTTTCTTT,CASNSQGNTEAFF
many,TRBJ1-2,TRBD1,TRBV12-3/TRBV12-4,TGTGCCAGCAGCCCCGACAGGGGGCTTATATTTGGCTACACCTTC,CASSPDRGLIFGYTF
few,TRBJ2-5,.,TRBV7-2,TGTGCCAGCAGCCGATCCAGGCCGGGCCCGGAGACCCAGTACTTC,CASSRSRPGPETQYF
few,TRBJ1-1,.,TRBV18,TGTGCCAGCTCACCGTACACGGAGATCACTGAAGCTTTCTTT,CASSPYTEITEAFF
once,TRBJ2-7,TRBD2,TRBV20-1,TGCAGTGCTAGAGATGGAGCGGGAGGAATCCACGAGCAGTACTTC,CSARDGAGGIHEQYF
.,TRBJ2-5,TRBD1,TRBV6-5,TGTGCCAGCAGTACGGGAACAGGGGGAGAGACCCAGTACTTC,CASSTGTGGETQYF
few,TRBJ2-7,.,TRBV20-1,TGCAGGGCAGTTACCGGGACCCCGTCCTCCTACGAGCAGTACTTC,CRAVTGTPSSYEQYF
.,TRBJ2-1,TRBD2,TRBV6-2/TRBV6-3,TGTGCCAGCAGTTACGAGCGGGGGGGACACAGCTCCTACAATGAGCAGTTCTTC,CASSYERGGHSSYNEQFF
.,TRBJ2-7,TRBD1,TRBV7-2,TGTGCCAGCAGCGTCACCGGGACAGGGCTTTACGAGCAGTACTTC,CASSVTGTGLYEQYF
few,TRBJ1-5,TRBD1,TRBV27,TGTGCCAGCAGTTTTGACAGGGGCGATCAGCCCCAGCATTTT,CASSFDRGDQPQHF
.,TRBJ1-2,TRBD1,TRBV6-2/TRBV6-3,TGTGCCAGCAGAGACACCGGGACAGATGGCTACACCTTC,CASRDTGTDGYTF
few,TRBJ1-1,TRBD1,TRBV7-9,TGTGCCGGCAGCCTTGGACAGGGTGAAGCTTTCTTT,CAGSLGQGEAFF
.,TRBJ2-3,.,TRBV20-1,TGCAGTGCTAGAGATGCCCGAGGATCCACAGATACGCAGTATTTT,CSARDARGSTDTQYF
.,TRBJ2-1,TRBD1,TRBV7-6,TGTGCCAGCAGCCCGAGGACAGGGGCACACAATGAGCAGTTCTTC,CASSPRTGAHNEQFF
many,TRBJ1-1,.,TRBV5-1,TGCGCCAGCAGCTTGCCACCTCCTAACACTGAAGCTTTCTTT,CASSLPPPNTEAFF
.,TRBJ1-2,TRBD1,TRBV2,TGTGCCAGCAGACTCCAGGGGGCAGGGTATGGCTACACCTTC,CASRLQGAGYGYTF
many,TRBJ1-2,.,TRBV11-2,TGTGCCAGCAGCTTGGAGGGAGACTATGGCTACACCTTC,CASSLEGDYGYTF
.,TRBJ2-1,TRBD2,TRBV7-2,TGTGCCAGCAGCCAAGGAGCGGGGAGCTCCTACAATGAGCAGTTCTTC,CASSQGAGSSYNEQFF
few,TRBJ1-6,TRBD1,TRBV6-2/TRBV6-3,TGTGCCAGCAGACAACGGACAGGACCCGAGGGGACCCTCCACTTT,CASRQRTGPEGTLHF
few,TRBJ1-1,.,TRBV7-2,TGTGCCAGCAGCTTAGAGCGGCCCACTGAAGCTTTCTTT,CASSLERPTEAFF
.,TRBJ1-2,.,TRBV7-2,TGTGCCAGCAGCGTTCAGGGCGCTAACTATGGCTACACCTTC,CASSVQGANYGYTF
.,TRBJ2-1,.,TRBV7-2,TGTGCCAGCAGCCCCCGGGGGGCGTCCTACAATGAGCAGTTCTTC,CASSPRGASYNEQFF
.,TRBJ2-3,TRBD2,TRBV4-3,TGCGCCAGCAGCCAAGAGCGGGGGAGCACAGATACGCAGTATTTT,CASSQERGSTDTQYF
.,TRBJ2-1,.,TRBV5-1,TGCGCCAGCAGCACTGGGTATGAGCAGTTCTTC,CASSTGYEQFF
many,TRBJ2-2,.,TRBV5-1,TGCGCCAGCAGCTTAAATGTCCCTCCGAACACCGGGGAGCTGTTTTTT,CASSLNVPPNTGELFF
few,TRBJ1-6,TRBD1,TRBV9,TGTGCCAGCAGCCAAAGACCCCTGGACAGGGCGGGAAATTCACCCCTCCACTTT,CASSQRPLDRAGNSPLHF
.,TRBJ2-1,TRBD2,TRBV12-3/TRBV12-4,TGTGCCAGCAGCCCTACTAGCGGAAATCAGTTCTTC,CASSPTSGNQFF